This T cell receptor beta chain was found in a study of shared clonotypes between healthy human individuals. Per germline, CDR1 GTSNPN and CDR2 SVGIG (reference sequence). The CDR3 runs 15 residues. Trimming took 2 bases from V and 2 from J; bases not matched to a gene: 8. Method: immunoSEQ multiplex PCR; TCRdb's copy keeps in-frame clones and lacks some. Among around 2,000,000 clones listed, 95% were seen once. The TCR sequence derives from a man aged 18 to 35 in good health. This chain joins TRBV30 and TRBJ1-1; 7 nucleotides align to TRBD1. The sequenced material came from naive CD4+ T cells sorted from blood. Subset here: CD45RA+ positively selected. CDR3 sequence reads: CAWSPLDRTNTEAFF. CDR3 coding DNA: TGTGCCTGGAGTCCCCTGGACAGGACAAACACTGAAGCTTTCTTT.